The next 21 T cell receptor beta chains were all read from a single sample in a study of cytomegalovirus exposure and HLA in healthy donors. With 60 Vbeta and 13 Jbeta primers, the PCR was carried out. The data were produced by immunoSEQ multiplex PCR, yet TCRdb's version contains in-frame clones alone and is incomplete. The sample gives 150,000 to 200,000 clones, around 77% of which show up once; around 2.2% is in the top ten. Sequenced: PBMCs. The receptors come from a man over 45 in good health and CMV-seropositive.

V and J are TRBV15 and TRBJ2-1; 11 bases align to TRBD2. J lost 9 bases, V lost 2 bases, and 6 bases had no gene match. This CDR3 has 15 residues. Germline values: CDR1 LNHNV, CDR2 YYDKDF (reference sequence). The CDR3 bases are TGTGCCACCAGCAGAATAGCGGGGGGGCAGGGTGAGCAGTTCTTC. Protein: CATSRIAGGQGEQFF.

This sequence joins TRBV10-1 and TRBJ2-7; D uncertain. Germline V gives CDR1 WNHNN, CDR2 SYGVQD (reference sequence). Deletions cut 2 bases from V and 3 bases from J, with 8 bases between. There are 13 residues in the CDR3. This CDR3 reads CASSEGRFYEQYF. The CDR3 DNA follows: TGCGCCAGCAGTGAGGGCAGGTTCTACGAGCAGTACTTC.

This clone was counted only a few times. The CDR3 here is CASSPSGGAENEQFF. The CDR3 DNA sequence: TGCGCCAGCAGCCCTAGCGGGGGGGCCGAGAATGAGCAGTTCTTC. The rearrangement links TRBV5-1 to TRBJ2-1; 12 bases are shared with TRBD2. This CDR3 spans 15 amino acids. V shed 4 bases, J shed 7 bases, and the junction held 6 bases outside the gene matches. The V gene's germline CDR1 is SGHRS and CDR2 YFSETQ.

This chain uses TRBV7-2 with TRBJ1-2, with D unresolved. Germline V CDR1 and CDR2: SGHTA, FQGNSA. V lost 0 bases and J 8 bases, leaving 16 bases between the germline ends. The CDR3 length is 15 residues. The CDR3 coding sequence is TGTGCCAGCAGCTTAGCGGAGGTGCCGATTCAGGGCTACACCTTC. Translation gives CASSLAEVPIQGYTF.

Only one count was recorded for this clone. This chain uses TRBV11-2 with TRBJ2-5; D may be TRBD2 (5 bases). The J call may be in error: the DNA end matches TRBJ2-7 better. The germline V gene has CDR1 SGHAT and CDR2 FQNNGV. CDR3 length: 12 amino acids. DNA for the CDR3: TGTGCCAGCAGCCTCTGGGAGAGCGAGCAGTACTTC. Translated: CASSLWESEQYF.

The V and J genes are TRBV27 and TRBJ2-4; possible D gene TRBD2, 6 bases. Trimming shortened V by 10 bases and J by 0 bases, and 16 bases separated the two germline ends. The length of the CDR3 is 15 residues. Germline-derived CDR1 and CDR2 are MNHEY and SMNVEV (reference sequence). The CDR3 here is CANQLAPRAKNIQYF. The CDR3 DNA is TGTGCCAACCAACTAGCCCCCCGAGCCAAAAACATTCAGTACTTC.

The V and J genes are TRBV7-9 and TRBJ2-1, with no clear D. This CDR3 is 16 amino acids long. Germline V gene sequence: CDR1 SEHNR, CDR2 FQNEAQ (reference sequence). V lost 0 bases to trimming and J lost 1 base, with 10 bases between them. Here the CDR3 DNA reads TGTGCCAGCAGCTTAGCCCCCAGATTGTCCTACAATGAGCAGTTCTTC. The encoded protein is CASSLAPRLSYNEQFF. Based on the CDR3 plus reference TRBV7-9 and TRBJ2-1, the full variable domain is DTGVSQNPRHKITKRGQNVTFRCDPISEHNRLYWYRQTLGQGPEFLTYFQNEAQLEKSRLLSDRFSAERPKGSFSTLEIQRTEQGDSAMYLCASSLAPRLSYNEQFFGPGTRLTVL.

The chain employs TRBV6-1 and TRBJ1-6; D not certain. This CDR3 has 16 residues. Between the trimmed V and J ends, which lost 2 bases and 7 bases, there was a span of 15 bases. CDR1 and CDR2 from the germline V gene are MNHNS and SASEGT. The CDR3 loop is CASSETFPLRNSPLHF. As DNA, the CDR3 is TGTGCCAGCAGTGAAACCTTCCCGTTGCGGAATTCACCCCTCCACTTT.

The chain combines TRBV7-2 with TRBJ2-5; TRBD2 might be the D (6 bases). Between the trimmed V and J ends, which lost 4 bases and 4 bases, there was a span of 13 bases. Germline CDR1 and CDR2: SGHTA and FQGNSA. The CDR3 extends over 14 amino acids. For the CDR3, the DNA is TGTGCCAGCAGCTCGGGCCTCGGGGGAGAGACCCAGTACTTC. Protein: CASSSGLGGETQYF.

V is TRBV4-3 and J is TRBJ2-3; 9 nucleotides match TRBD2. Looked up from germline, CDR1 is LGHNA and CDR2 is YSLEER. The V segment lost 2 bases and the J segment 3 bases; nucleotides outside the gene matches: 6. This CDR3 region has 16 residues. The CDR3 sequence is CASSQLGGGATDTQYF. DNA for the CDR3: TGCGCCAGCAGCCAATTAGGCGGGGGGGCAACAGATACGCAGTATTTT.

The gene calls are TRBV18 and TRBJ1-6; TRBD1 matches 10 bases. Unmatched junction bases numbered 5, after V lost 2 bases and J lost 10 bases. Germline values: CDR1 KGHSH, CDR2 LQKENI. There are 15 residues in the CDR3. The CDR3, as DNA: TGTGCCAGCTCACCAGAGACAGGGGGCCAGTCACCCCTCCACTTT. Amino acid sequence: CASSPETGGQSPLHF.

The gene calls are TRBV9 and TRBJ1-3; 8 nucleotides align to TRBD1. The germline V gene has CDR1 SGDLS and CDR2 YYNGEE. The CDR3 is made up of 16 amino acids. V lost 0 bases to trimming and J lost 1 base; unmatched junction nucleotides: 3. The CDR3 loop reads CASSVATGGSGNTIYF. The DNA of the CDR3 is TGTGCCAGCAGCGTAGCTACAGGGGGTTCTGGAAACACCATATATTTT.

The genes are TRBV9 and TRBJ1-4, with D possibly TRBD1 on 5 matching bases. V shed 5 bases and J shed 4 bases, with 15 bases lying between them. Germline V gene data show CDR1 as SGDLS and CDR2 as YYNGEE. This CDR3 comprises 15 residues. CDR3 sequence: CASSFSGIGNEKLFF. The DNA for the CDR3 is TGTGCCAGCAGTTTTTCAGGGATCGGTAATGAAAAACTGTTTTTT.

This clone showed up just a few times. The chain combines TRBV30 with TRBJ2-3; 7 bases line up with TRBD2. The CDR3 is 14 residues long. CDR1 and CDR2 from the germline V gene are GTSNPN and SVGIG (reference sequence). J was trimmed by 0 bases and V by 3 bases; bases with no gene match: 3. CDR3 in amino acids: CAWRASGSTDTQYF. The CDR3, as DNA: TGTGCCTGGAGGGCTAGCGGTAGCACAGATACGCAGTATTTT.

V usage is TRBV4-1 and J usage is TRBJ2-5, with 11 positions matching TRBD1. The end of the DNA is better explained by TRBJ2-7, so the J call may be wrong. Germline-derived CDR1 and CDR2 are MGHRA and YSYEKL. This CDR3 region has 13 residues. CDR3 DNA: TGCGCCAGCAGCCAGGGACAGGGGGACGAGCAGTACTTC. This encodes CASSQGQGDEQYF.

This clone was recorded once. The CDR3 nucleotides are TGTGCCAGCAGCTTTGACAGACTCAATGAGCAGTTCTTC. Its protein is CASSFDRLNEQFF. The chain links TRBV7-2 to TRBJ2-1, with D maybe TRBD1 (5 bases). V was cut by 3 bases and J by 6 bases, with 9 bases left in between. This CDR3 has 13 residues. Germline V gene data show CDR1 as SGHTA and CDR2 as FQGNSA.

Remarks on this clone: One end of the junction is discordant with germline, which a read error may explain. The chain joins TRBV9 to TRBJ2-7, with D possibly TRBD1 on 6 matching bases. This CDR3 comprises 14 residues. Germline CDR1 reads SGDLS; CDR2 reads YYNGEE. The CDR3 region has the DNA TGTTCCAGCAGCGTTACAGGGAATGACTACGAGCAGTACTTC. It specifies CSSSVTGNDYEQYF.

Only a few counts were recorded for this clone. The rearrangement joins TRBV6-1 to TRBJ1-1, with a possible D match to TRBD1 (6 bases). The germline V gene has CDR1 MNHNS and CDR2 SASEGT. V shed 2 bases and J shed 7 bases, with 11 bases lying between them. CDR3 length: 13 residues. CDR3 nucleotide sequence: TGTGCCAGCAGTGAAATCGGGGGGCTTGAAGCTTTCTTT. As protein: CASSEIGGLEAFF.

V is TRBV28 and J is TRBJ2-7, with a weak D call TRBD1 (6 bases). V lost 2 bases, J lost 3 bases, and 20 bases lay in between. The CDR3 sequence is 17 residues long. The germline gives CDR1 MDHEN, CDR2 SYDVKM. Written as DNA, the CDR3 is TGTGCCAGCAGTTTAAAACTTACAGGGAATTTCGACTACGAGCAGTACTTC. Encoded protein: CASSLKLTGNFDYEQYF.

V usage is TRBV11-3 and J usage is TRBJ2-3, with a tentative D call TRBD2 (6 bases). Germline lookup yields CDR1 SGHNT and CDR2 YENEEA. V was trimmed by 4 bases and J by 0 bases, leaving 11 bases between them. The CDR3 has 15 residues. The CDR3 nucleotides are TGTGCCAGCAGCTCCGGCGGGGCTAGCACAGATACGCAGTATTTT. The encoded protein is CASSSGGASTDTQYF.

V is TRBV6-5 and J is TRBJ2-7; TRBD1 matches at 9 bases. J lost 1 base, V lost 6 bases, and 4 bases had no gene match. Germline CDR1 is MNHEY and CDR2 is SVGAGI. CDR3 size: 14 residues. In DNA form, the CDR3 reads TGTGCCAGCAGCAGACAGGGGGGGTCCTACGAGCAGTACTTC. As protein: CASSRQGGSYEQYF.